This is a list of T cell receptor beta chains from one sample in a study of PD-1 blockade in mismatch repair-deficient tumors. Their antigen targets remain unknown. The table came from immunoSEQ multiplex PCR; TCRdb's copy has only in-frame clones and leaves some out. This table holds approximately 15,000 clones, approximately 80% found once. The sequencing used cells cultured in vitro, collected from a patient treated with pembrolizumab. These receptors originate from an adult with mismatch repair-deficient cancer. The CDR3 runs from the conserved cysteine through the conserved F or W. D genes are given only for firm matches. Where a row states a size, it is once, few, many or the class of an expanded clone; other rows omit it.

d_gene	abundance	v_gene	j_gene	CDR3aa	CDR3nt
.	.	TRBV5-1	TRBJ2-3	CASSPGETDTQYF	TGCGCCAGCAGCCCCGGTGAGACAGATACGCAGTATTTT
TRBD1	.	TRBV27	TRBJ1-2	CASSMRTGGGYTF	TGTGCCAGCAGTATGCGGACAGGAGGAGGCTACACCTTC
TRBD2	.	TRBV5-1	TRBJ2-7	CASSLGLAGGEQYF	TGCGCCAGCAGCTTAGGACTAGCGGGAGGCGAGCAGTACTTC
.	.	TRBV9	TRBJ1-1	CASSVHANTEAFF	TGTGCCAGCAGCGTCCATGCGAACACTGAAGCTTTCTTT
.	.	TRBV7-6	TRBJ2-2	CASSLVGTNTGELFF	TGTGCCAGCAGCTTAGTCGGGACAAACACCGGGGAGCTGTTTTTT
TRBD1	.	TRBV7-9	TRBJ1-1	CASSPGDRGFTEAFF	TGTGCCAGCAGCCCTGGGGACAGGGGGTTCACTGAAGCTTTCTTT
.	.	TRBV4-1	TRBJ1-2	CASSQAGAGYTF	TGCGCCAGCAGCCAAGCAGGTGCTGGCTACACCTTC
.	.	TRBV11-1	TRBJ2-7	CASSLREHSYEQYF	TGTGCCAGCAGCTTAAGGGAACACTCCTACGAGCAGTACTTC
TRBD1	.	TRBV11-3	TRBJ2-3	CASSSQGAVGDTQYF	TGTGCCAGCAGTTCACAGGGGGCGGTCGGAGATACGCAGTATTTT
.	.	TRBV7-8	TRBJ2-7	CASSLSHPQTEQYF	TGTGCCAGCAGCTTAAGCCACCCCCAGACCGAGCAGTACTTC
.	.	TRBV28	TRBJ1-2	CASSESYGYTF	TGTGCCAGCTCAGAGTCCTATGGCTACACCTTC
.	.	TRBV28	TRBJ2-5	CASSLFTETQETQYF	TGTGCCAGCAGTTTGTTCACAGAAACACAAGAGACCCAGTACTTC
.	.	TRBV19	TRBJ1-5	CASRSGRRGSNQPQHF	TGTGCCAGTAGATCGGGCAGAAGGGGGAGCAATCAGCCCCAGCATTTT
TRBD2	.	TRBV27	TRBJ2-1	CASSFGAGRLAGGNEQFF	TGTGCCAGCAGTTTCGGGGCTGGGCGACTAGCGGGGGGCAATGAGCAGTTCTTC
TRBD1	once	TRBV6-1	TRBJ2-2	CASSEADRGTGELFF	TGTGCCAGCAGTGAAGCGGACAGGGGCACCGGGGAGCTGTTTTTT
.	.	TRBV27	TRBJ1-5	CASSFERGPNQPQHF	TGTGCCAGCAGTTTCGAGCGGGGCCCCAATCAGCCCCAGCATTTT
TRBD1	.	TRBV6-5	TRBJ2-7	CASSLWGQARYEQYF	TGTGCCAGCAGTTTATGGGGACAGGCTCGATACGAGCAGTACTTC
.	.	TRBV21-1	TRBJ1-1	CASSKAYFNPGGGGRNTEAFF	TGTGCCAGCAGCAAAGCCTATTTTAACCCAGGGGGTGGGGGACGGAACACTGAAGCTTTCTTT
.	few	TRBV27	TRBJ2-2	CASSLVQATGELFF	TGTGCCAGCAGTTTGGTCCAAGCCACCGGGGAGCTGTTTTTT
.	few	TRBV27	TRBJ2-6	CASSFSGANVLTF	TGTGCCAGCAGTTTTTCTGGGGCCAACGTCCTGACTTTC
TRBD2	.	TRBV4-1	TRBJ2-7	CASSQASGGGEQYF	TGCGCCAGCAGCCAAGCCTCGGGGGGGGGCGAGCAGTACTTC
.	.	TRBV15	TRBJ1-5	CATSTGHHQPQHF	TGTGCCACCAGCACTGGACACCATCAGCCCCAGCATTTT
TRBD1	.	TRBV15	TRBJ1-2	CATSSRQGLLYGYTF	TGTGCCACCAGCTCGCGACAGGGCCTACTATATGGCTACACCTTC
.	.	TRBV29-1	TRBJ2-1	CSSGHSSYNEQFF	TGCAGCTCCGGACATAGCTCCTACAATGAGCAGTTCTTC
TRBD2	.	TRBV19	TRBJ2-2	CASMASGSPGELFF	TGTGCCAGTATGGCTAGCGGGAGCCCCGGGGAGCTGTTTTTT
.	.	TRBV21-1	TRBJ1-2	CASTPGASDYGYTF	TGTGCCAGCACGCCTGGGGCATCTGACTATGGCTACACCTTC
.	once	TRBV6-6	TRBJ1-4	CASSYGGGLFF	TGTGCCAGCAGTTACGGGGGAGGGTTGTTTTTT
TRBD1	.	TRBV19	TRBJ2-7	CASSIRQGDYEQYF	TGTGCCAGTAGTATTCGACAGGGGGACTACGAGCAGTACTTC
TRBD1	.	TRBV2	TRBJ2-7	CASSQLTGTYEQYF	TGTGCCAGCAGTCAATTGACAGGGACCTACGAGCAGTACTTC
.	few	TRBV30	TRBJ1-1	CAWMRQGGTEAFF	TGTGCCTGGATGAGGCAGGGAGGCACTGAAGCTTTCTTT